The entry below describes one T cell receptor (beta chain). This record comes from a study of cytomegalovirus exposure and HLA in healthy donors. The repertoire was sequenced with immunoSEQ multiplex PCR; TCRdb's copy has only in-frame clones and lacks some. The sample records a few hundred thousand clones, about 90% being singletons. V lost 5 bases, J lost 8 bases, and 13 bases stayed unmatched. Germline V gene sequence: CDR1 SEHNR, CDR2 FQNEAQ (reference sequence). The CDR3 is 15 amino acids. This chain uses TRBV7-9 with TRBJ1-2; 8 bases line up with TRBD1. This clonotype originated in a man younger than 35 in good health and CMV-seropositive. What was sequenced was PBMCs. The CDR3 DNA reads TGTGCCAGCAGCACAGACCTGGGACAGGTGGGAGGCTACACCTTC. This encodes CASSTDLGQVGGYTF.